Shown below are 30 T cell receptor beta chains from a single sample sequenced in a study of T-cell memory formation after mild COVID-19. TCRdb called the 5' RACE reads again in MiXCR, with one record for every CDR3 protein. Of 350,000 to 450,000 distinct CDR3 sequences listed, under 30% are singletons. Sample: PBMCs or a T cell subset sorted from them (not recorded which). The receptor source for this set is an adult woman who had mild COVID-19 (a few samples of this study predate the infection). Cell type and time point are not known.

The chain carries TRBV20-1 and TRBJ1-1, with D uncertain. This CDR3 has 14 amino acids. Germline V lookup: CDR1 DFQATT, CDR2 SNEGSKA (reference sequence). The V and J ends lost 0 bases and 1 base respectively, with 9 bases between them. As DNA, the CDR3 is TGCAGTGCTAGAGATATGGATTCGAACACTGAAGCTTTCTTT. Its translation: CSARDMDSNTEAFF.

This sequence joins TRBV24-1 and TRBJ1-4; the D gene is possibly TRBD1 (6 bases). The V and J ends lost 4 bases and 0 bases respectively, with 20 bases between them. CDR3 length: 19 residues. Per germline, CDR1 KGHDR and CDR2 SFDVKD. In DNA, the CDR3 is TGTGCCACCAGTGACATGATTGGGGCAGGGGAGCCAACTAATGAAAAACTGTTTTTT. This translates into CATSDMIGAGEPTNEKLFF.

The chain carries TRBV10-3 and TRBJ1-1, with 7 bases fitting TRBD1. The CDR3 is made up of 17 amino acids. Germline CDR1 is ENHRY and CDR2 is SYGVKD. The trim removed 6 bases at V and 4 bases at J, leaving 17 bases unmatched. The CDR3 protein is CAIRRLLVQGLSTEAFF. CDR3 DNA: TGTGCCATCAGGAGACTCTTAGTACAGGGGCTGAGCACTGAAGCTTTCTTT.

This clonotype came up a few times. The chain combines TRBV12-3 or TRBV12-4 with TRBJ1-2; the D gene is possibly TRBD1 (6 bases). The ends were cut back, 7 bases at V and 2 bases at J, with 11 bases in the middle. The CDR3 length is 13 residues. CDR3 bases: TGTGCCAGCACTCTAGGGGGGAACTATGGCTACACCTTC. It codes for CASTLGGNYGYTF.

The rearrangement uses TRBV19 and TRBJ2-3; D is ambiguous. V shed 5 bases and J shed 5 bases, with 11 bases lying between them. The length of the CDR3 is 13 residues. Looked up from germline, CDR1 is LNHDA and CDR2 is SQIVND (reference sequence). The CDR3, as DNA: TGTGCCAGTAGTTCGGTCGTAGGAGATACGCAGTATTTT. Residues: CASSSVVGDTQYF.

The CDR3 reads CASTKAGELFF. The CDR3 DNA sequence: TGTGCCAGCACCAAGGCCGGGGAGCTGTTTTTT. The V call is TRBV7-9, the J call TRBJ2-2; D remains ambiguous. CDR3 length: 11 amino acids. The V end was cut by 7 bases, the J end by 6 bases, with 6 bases between. From germline, CDR1 is SEHNR and CDR2 FQNEAQ (reference sequence).

The chain couples TRBV12-3 or TRBV12-4 to TRBJ2-4; unclear D gene. The CDR3 loop spans 14 amino acids. Between the trimmed V and J ends, which lost 1 base and 5 bases, there was a span of 9 bases. The CDR3 reads CASSLDRPENIQYF. The CDR3, as DNA: TGTGCCAGCAGTTTAGATAGGCCGGAAAACATTCAGTACTTC.

This clonotype has only a few counts. The chain combines TRBV4-1 with TRBJ2-7; 13 bases are shared with TRBD2. J lost 0 bases, V lost 4 bases, and 12 bases had no gene match. The CDR3 has 19 amino acids. Germline V lookup: CDR1 MGHRA, CDR2 YSYEKL. The CDR3 nucleotides are TGCGCCAGCAGCCCCTCCCTGGGACTAGCGGGGCTAAGCTCCTACGAGCAGTACTTC. Protein: CASSPSLGLAGLSSYEQYF.

The chain couples TRBV25-1 to TRBJ2-1; 11 nucleotides agree with TRBD2. V dropped 2 bases and J dropped 8; count of bases not matched to a gene: 8. Germline V gene sequence: CDR1 MGHDK, CDR2 SYGVNS. The CDR3 runs 16 residues. In DNA form, the CDR3 reads TGTGCCAGCAGTGAAGCCTCTAGCGGGAGGAAATATGAGCAGTTCTTC. Protein: CASSEASSGRKYEQFF. Variable domain in full (rest from reference TRBV25-1 and TRBJ2-1): EADIYQTPRYLVIGTGKKITLECSQTMGHDKMYWYQQDPGMELHLIHYSYGVNSTEKGDLSSESTVSRIRTEHFPLTLESARPSHTSQYLCASSEASSGRKYEQFFGPGTRLTVL.

The rearrangement uses TRBV20-1 and TRBJ1-5; D might be TRBD1 (6 bases). Germline CDR1 is DFQATT and CDR2 is SNEGSKA (reference sequence). V was shortened by 2 bases and J by 0 bases, with 17 bases between the two germline ends. The CDR3 is 17 residues long. CDR3 nucleotide sequence: TGCAGTGCTAGAACAGGGATACCAATTAATAGCAATCAGCCCCAGCATTTT. Its protein product is CSARTGIPINSNQPQHF.

Only a few counts were recorded for this clonotype. This chain uses TRBV5-4 with TRBJ2-6, with 11 bases that match TRBD2. V was clipped by 4 bases and J by 3 bases; unmatched bases: 12. The CDR3 has 19 residues. The germline CDR1 and CDR2 sequences are SGHNT and YYREEE (reference sequence). The CDR3 DNA reads as TGTGCCAGCAGCCCGGGACCCGTGCTAGCGGGAGGTGGGGCCAACGTCCTGACTTTC. Translated: CASSPGPVLAGGGANVLTF.

This clonotype was observed a few times. V is TRBV7-2 and J is TRBJ1-4, with 9 bases aligning to TRBD1. The CDR3 has 15 residues. The ends lost 5 bases at V and 1 base at J; junction bases unmatched: 2. Germline V gives CDR1 SGHTA, CDR2 FQGNSA. CDR3: CASSRGQGTNEKLFF. CDR3 sequence (DNA): TGTGCCAGCAGCAGGGGACAGGGAACTAATGAAAAACTGTTTTTT.

The rearrangement links TRBV5-1 to TRBJ2-1; the match to TRBD1 covers 7 bases. CDR1 SGHRS and CDR2 YFSETQ come from the germline V gene. V lost 0 bases to trimming and J lost 8 bases; unmatched junction nucleotides: 11. The CDR3 runs to 16 residues. CDR3 loop: CASSLEGGAGWDEQFF. DNA of the CDR3: TGCGCCAGCAGCTTGGAAGGGGGCGCCGGGTGGGATGAGCAGTTCTTC.

This clonotype has only a few counts. The gene calls are TRBV5-5 and TRBJ2-3; 8 positions match TRBD2. Germline assignment: CDR1 SGHKS and CDR2 YYEKEE (reference sequence). The CDR3 loop spans 15 amino acids. The J segment lost 2 bases and the V segment lost 2 bases, leaving 4 bases of the junction unmatched. CDR3 bases: TGTGCCAGCAGCTTCGAAGCGGGGGCCACAGATACGCAGTATTTT. Translating gives CASSFEAGATDTQYF.

This clonotype was found a few times. The CDR3 nucleotides are TGCGCCAGCAGCCCGCGGACAGGGACGCAGCCCCAGCATTTT. Encoded protein: CASSPRTGTQPQHF. This chain links TRBV5-1 with TRBJ1-5; 8 bases are shared with TRBD1. The trim removed 4 bases at V and 7 bases at J, leaving 7 bases unmatched. The germline CDR1 and CDR2 sequences are SGHRS and YFSETQ. This CDR3 is 14 amino acids long. Filled out from reference TRBV5-1 and TRBJ1-5, the complete variable domain reads KAGVTQTPRYLIKTRGQQVTLSCSPISGHRSVSWYQQTPGQGLQFLFEYFSETQRNKGNFPGRFSGRQFSNSRSEMNVSTLELGDSALYLCASSPRTGTQPQHFGDGTRLSIL.

This clonotype came up a few times. The chain is built from TRBV10-3 and TRBJ2-2; D is uncertain. CDR1 and CDR2 (germline): ENHRY, SYGVKD. The germline V and J ends were trimmed by 4 bases and 1 base, with 10 bases remaining between them. The CDR3 consists of 15 residues. The CDR3 region is CAISAGILNTGELFF. The CDR3, as DNA: TGTGCCATCAGTGCCGGAATATTGAACACCGGGGAGCTGTTTTTT.

The chain employs TRBV14 and TRBJ2-7, with 7 nucleotides matching TRBD2. CDR1 is SGHDN and CDR2 is FVKESK in the germline V gene. V trimming: 1 base; J trimming: 4 bases; junction bases outside the gene matches: 1. There are 13 residues in the CDR3. The CDR3 here is CASSQAGGYEQYF. In DNA, the CDR3 is TGTGCCAGCAGCCAAGCGGGGGGTTACGAGCAGTACTTC.

This clonotype appeared a single time. The chain links TRBV27 to TRBJ1-1, with 8 bases matching TRBD1. The CDR3 is 15 amino acids. Germline V gene lookup returns CDR1 MNHEY and CDR2 SMNVEV (reference sequence). V shed 3 bases, J shed 5 bases, and the junction held 8 bases outside the gene matches. DNA for the CDR3: TGTGCCAGCAGTTTCTACGGGACAGGCGGGACTGAAGCTTTCTTT. This codes for CASSFYGTGGTEAFF.

This clonotype was found a few times. This chain links TRBV11-2 with TRBJ1-4; 8 bases are shared with TRBD1. The CDR3 runs 16 residues. CDR1 and CDR2 from the germline V gene are SGHAT and FQNNGV. Trimming took 6 bases from V and 6 from J; bases not matched to a gene: 12. The CDR3 coding sequence is TGTGCCAGCAGGAACGGTCGGGGGACAGGAGATGAAAAACTGTTTTTT. The encoded protein is CASRNGRGTGDEKLFF. The full variable domain, completed using reference TRBV11-2 and TRBJ1-4, is EAGVAQSPRYKIIEKRQSVAFWCNPISGHATLYWYQQILGQGPKLLIQFQNNGVVDDSQLPKDRFSAERLKGVDSTLKIQPAKLEDSAVYLCASRNGRGTGDEKLFFGSGTQLSVL.

As DNA, the CDR3 is TGTGCCAGCAGTTATGCAGGGAGGGGAACTGAAGCTTTCTTT. Its protein product is CASSYAGRGTEAFF. The genes are TRBV6-5 and TRBJ1-1, with a tentative D call TRBD1 (5 bases). The germline gives CDR1 MNHEY, CDR2 SVGAGI. V lost 3 bases to trimming and J lost 5 bases, with 13 bases between them. The CDR3 is 14 amino acids.

With respect to this clonotype: A much larger clone lies a single base off, so this may be a read error. Because the CDR3 is missing its conserved closing phenylalanine or tryptophan, this is likely a read error. The chain's CDR3 is CSARAEAGTYNEQFY. In nucleotides, the CDR3 is TGCAGTGCTAGAGCCGAAGCGGGGACATACAATGAGCAGTTCTAC. The V call is TRBV20-1, the J call TRBJ2-1; a possible D gene is TRBD2 (7 bases). Trimming removed 1 base at V and 4 bases at J, with 14 bases between. Germline loops: CDR1 DFQATT, CDR2 SNEGSKA (reference sequence). This CDR3 comprises 15 residues.

The rearrangement links TRBV24-1 to TRBJ2-1, with D perhaps matching TRBD1 or TRBD2 (6 bases each). Germline-derived CDR1 and CDR2 are KGHDR and SFDVKD. The CDR3 is 15 amino acids. Trimming took 5 bases from V and 6 from J, leaving 16 bases between them. The CDR3 sequence: CATSVGLGGFNEQFF. For the CDR3, the DNA is TGTGCCACCAGTGTAGGGCTAGGGGGGTTCAATGAGCAGTTCTTC.

The CDR3 nucleotides are TGCAGTGCTAGACGACAGAGCAATCAGCCCCAGCATTTT. It specifies CSARRQSNQPQHF. This chain links TRBV20-1 with TRBJ1-5; D possibly corresponds to TRBD1 (5 bases). CDR3 length: 13 residues. The germline CDR1 and CDR2 sequences are DFQATT and SNEGSKA (reference sequence). Trimming removed 2 bases at V and 1 base at J, with 6 bases between.

This clonotype has more than one count but fewer than ten. The V call is TRBV5-6, the J call TRBJ2-1; TRBD2 matches 9 bases. The CDR3 contains 16 residues. V was pared by 2 bases and J by 3 bases, with 6 bases of the junction left unmatched. Germline assignment: CDR1 SGHDT and CDR2 YYEEEE. The CDR3 nucleotides are TGTGCCAGCAGCTTAGCGGGGGGCCTCCACTACAATGAGCAGTTCTTC. Amino acids: CASSLAGGLHYNEQFF.

The table lists this clonotype with a few counts. V and J are TRBV12-3 or TRBV12-4 and TRBJ2-2, with 9 bases identical to TRBD2. This CDR3 is 14 amino acids long. The V and J ends lost 3 bases and 5 bases, in that order; junction bases with no gene match: 1. The chain's CDR3 is CASSFAGGTGELFF. DNA of the CDR3: TGTGCCAGCAGTTTCGCGGGGGGGACCGGGGAGCTGTTTTTT.

The V call is TRBV7-9, the J call TRBJ1-5; D is unclear. CDR3 length: 15 residues. The germline CDR1 and CDR2 sequences are SEHNR and FQNEAQ (reference sequence). V dropped 4 bases and J dropped 2 bases, with 12 bases sitting between them. CDR3 nucleotides: TGTGCCAGCAGCTACTCTGGATTTGGCAATCAGCCCCAGCATTTT. Its translation: CASSYSGFGNQPQHF.

This chain links TRBV14 with TRBJ1-3; D ambiguous. Germline assignment: CDR1 SGHDN and CDR2 FVKESK. The CDR3 length is 16 residues. V lost 0 bases and J lost 3, with 12 bases in between. Written as DNA, the CDR3 is TGTGCCAGCAGCCAAGATTATCCGGGGTTTGGAAACACCATATATTTT. Protein product: CASSQDYPGFGNTIYF.

The chain combines TRBV12-3 or TRBV12-4 with TRBJ2-3, with D possibly TRBD2 on 6 matching bases. The CDR3 length is 15 residues. Trimming pared 5 bases from V and 6 bases from J, leaving 18 bases between. The DNA for the CDR3 is TGTGCCAGCAGTCGGGACTCCCCGAGGGTGGATACGCAGTATTTT. It encodes CASSRDSPRVDTQYF.

There are a few counts of this clonotype. The rearrangement joins TRBV24-1 to TRBJ2-3; 11 nucleotides match TRBD1. From germline, CDR1 is KGHDR and CDR2 SFDVKD. The junction had 0 bases not matched to a gene; V was cut back by 7 bases and J by 4 bases. This CDR3 contains 13 residues. Here the CDR3 reads CATRGQGADTQYF. In nucleotides, the CDR3 is TGTGCCACCAGGGGACAGGGGGCAGATACGCAGTATTTT.

This sequence joins TRBV4-3 and TRBJ2-7; D call uncertain. There are 13 residues in the CDR3. Looked up from germline, CDR1 is LGHNA and CDR2 is YSLEER. Deletions cut 4 bases from V and 5 bases from J, with 12 bases between. CDR3 sequence reads: CASSRSSHDEQYF. The CDR3 region has the DNA TGCGCCAGCAGCCGGTCCTCCCACGACGAGCAGTACTTC.